This TCR beta chain emerged from a study of blood T cell repertoires in COVID-19. In the source study's methods: Amplification of reference gene primers was used by the study to estimate nucleated cell counts. Repertoires were generated with immunoSEQ multiplex PCR, while TCRdb's copy carries only in-frame clones and drops some. The V and J calls and the clone size are those of that table, but D and trimming were determined from the DNA. The sample includes 360,000 or so clones, roughly four fifths of them seen just once. The germline CDR1 and CDR2 sequences are SGHVS and FNYEAQ. The CDR3 consists of 14 residues. The J segment lost 3 bases and the V segment lost 5 bases, leaving 4 bases of the junction unmatched. Enrolled through a virtual design, the participants were between about 18 and 100 years of age and came from 24 US areas.

Sequencing used PBMCs or T cells enriched from blood (not recorded which). The sequence derives from a woman in her fifties or sixties who had recovered from COVID-19. V is TRBV7-6 and J is TRBJ1-3; 7 bases match TRBD1. The CDR3 here is CASSRQGFGNTIYF. CDR3 DNA: TGTGCCAGCAGCCGACAGGGCTTTGGAAACACCATATATTTT.